This record covers a single TCR beta chain. There is no known antigen for this receptor. This sample is part of a study of monozygotic twins with inflammatory bowel disease (dated by TCRdb to between 2017 and 2020). About the study as a whole: A total of some 30 monozygotic twin pairs were included in the full study, comprising nine German pairs (four IBD-concordant, five IBD-discordant) and 19 IBD-discordant Danish pairs. Within discordant pairs, disease-associated traits were sought mainly by comparing IBD patients with their genetically identical healthy co-twins. Each individual had, on average, about 151 000 unique TCRalpha sequences and 181 000 unique TCRbeta sequences available for analysis. Study-level results and caveats: IBD patients had lower TCRbeta repertoire diversity, measured by the inverse Simpson index, than their healthy co-twins. The analysis was unable to tell different T cell subtypes apart. No single strong signal or clonotype linked to IBD turned up in the results, so the idea that one exists was not supported. Repertoire similarity did not differ between concordant and discordant twins, which could be due to limited statistical power. Compared with healthy twins, IBD patients had fewer clonotypes in common with other individuals, a difference most pronounced in patients showing signs of disease activity. Because patients were on differing immunosuppressive treatments, the repertoires may have picked up extra background noise and inter-individual variability.

From each donor, an approximately 2.3 ml peripheral blood sample was collected into PAXgene tubes and kept at -80 degrees C. Without any T cell sorting, total RNA was extracted from whole blood using the PAXgene blood miRNA kit on an automated QIAcube. Peripheral blood from monozygotic twin pairs concordant or discordant for inflammatory bowel disease was subjected to deep TCRalpha and TCRbeta repertoire profiling with unique molecular barcoding. Smoking habits were recorded for all twin pairs, and each individual was classified as a current, former or never smoker. The germline V gene gives CDR1 as SGHAT and CDR2 as FQNNGV. The CDR3 has 13 amino acids, counting the end cysteine and phenylalanine. The coding DNA is unavailable. The library was built by means of 5' RACE. Preparation of each TCR library used approximately 3.5 ug of total RNA. cDNA was synthesized with SMARTScribe reverse transcriptase in eight separate reactions per sample. During cDNA synthesis, template switching was used to introduce unique molecular identifiers that contained a 6-nucleotide sample barcode. Amplification of TCRalpha and TCRbeta cDNA involved two nested PCRs of 16 and 9 cycles, and each PCR was followed by bead purification. Before amplification, the cDNA was treated with uracil DNA-glycosylase and purified using the QIAquick PCR purification kit. The second PCR was the step at which Illumina TruSeq-compatible adapters and sample-specific barcodes were added. Library quality and concentration were checked on TapeStation and Qubit, and libraries were pooled at about 5 ng each. The pooled libraries were sequenced with 2 x 100 bp reads and custom sequencing primers on an Illumina HiSeq2500 single-index Rapid Run. Per the original workflow: MiGEC version 1.2.6 was used for UMI-based consensus assembly to correct PCR and sequencing errors. V(D)J alignment, clonotype assembly and CDR3 extraction were performed with MiXCR version 2.1.1. Normalisation of gene usage, clonotype sharing and MAIT/NKT TCR abundance was achieved by analysing the top 1000, 10 000 and 20 000 clonotypes per sample. Diversity was computed as the inverse Simpson index with the vegan R package after downsampling to 27 000 UMIs. Paired Mann-Whitney U tests were applied to discordant twin pairs, and Benjamini-Hochberg correction was used for multiple testing. Reprocessed by TCRdb, the reads give a single entry per CDR3 protein sequence, without DNA. What appears here as the V and J calls and clone size reflects TCRdb's work, not the paper's. This specimen's table enumerates some 210,000 distinct CDR3 sequences. Jointly, the top ten make up approximately 1.5% of the sample.

In this chain, TRBV11-2 is recombined with TRBJ1-2. The TCR sequence derives from a human donor with ulcerative colitis or Crohn's disease, or a healthy co-twin of an affected twin (not recorded which). The sample taken for sequencing was blood. The CDR3 protein: CASSPAENYGYTF. Reference TRBV11-2 and TRBJ1-2 proteins supply the regions before and after the CDR3; the full variable domain is: EAGVAQSPRYKIIEKRQSVAFWCNPISGHATLYWYQQILGQGPKLLIQFQNNGVVDDSQLPKDRFSAERLKGVDSTLKIQPAKLEDSAVYLCASSPAENYGYTFGSGTRLTVV.